The T cell receptor (beta chain) described here comes from a study of T-cell memory formation after mild COVID-19. Germline CDR1 is LNHNV and CDR2 is YYDKDF (reference sequence). V was clipped by 5 bases and J by 7 bases, with 12 bases between them. The CDR3 runs to 14 residues. This clonotype showed up just a few times. Its antigen is not known. Regarding the study as a whole: Clones contracting over day 15 to 85 were CD4/CD8 balanced, with later expanders leaning CD4+. Mainly in CM and EM were contracting CD4+ clones; CD8+ were in EMRA.

TCRdb re-derived calls from the 5' RACE reads in MiXCR, one entry per CDR3 protein. The sample contains hundreds of thousands of distinct CDR3 sequences, around 17% of which appear only once. The TCR sequence derives from a man between 18 and 29 years old who had mild COVID-19 (a few samples of this study predate the infection). Cell type and time point are not known. What was sequenced was PBMCs or a T cell subset sorted from them (not recorded which). V usage is TRBV15 and J usage is TRBJ1-6; D not resolved. The CDR3, as DNA: TGTGCCACCAGCGCCCTCGGCAGGAATTCACCCCTCCACTTT. It encodes CATSALGRNSPLHF.